These 12 T cell receptor beta chains were all obtained from the same sample, sequenced in a study of STAT5B mutations in CD4+ large granular lymphocyte leukemia. The data were produced by immunoSEQ multiplex PCR, yet TCRdb's version contains in-frame clones alone and is incomplete. The profile shows under 40,000 clones, 78% of them singletons. Specimen: CD4+ T cells from blood buffy coats. The receptor set was obtained from a human donor in good health.

This chain connects TRBV29-1 to TRBJ2-7; D is undetermined. Germline CDR1 is SQVTM and CDR2 is ANQGSEA. The CDR3 contains 12 residues. With 4 bases removed from V and 2 bases from J, the gap between germline ends came to 9 bases. Here the CDR3 DNA reads TGCAGCGTTGGGCCGACCCCCTACGAGCAGTACTTC. Its translation: CSVGPTPYEQYF.

This clone was observed a handful of times. The chain carries TRBV7-9 and TRBJ2-7, with 7 bases aligning to TRBD2. Germline trimming cut 11 bases from V and 7 bases from J; bases unmatched to any gene: 8. CDR3 length equals 11 residues. Per germline, CDR1 SEHNR and CDR2 FQNEAQ (reference sequence). The CDR3 DNA reads as TGTGCCGCAACGGACGGGAGGGAGCAGTACTTC. Its protein is CAATDGREQYF.

This chain's CDR3 is CASSTTGGGYNEQFF. CDR3 coding DNA: TGTGCCAGCAGTACCACAGGGGGCGGGTACAATGAGCAGTTCTTC. The chain recombines TRBV6-5 with TRBJ2-1, with 9 nucleotides matching TRBD1. The CDR3 contains 15 residues. The V gene end was trimmed by 5 bases and the J gene end by 4 bases; junction bases not matched to a gene: 6. Per the germline V gene, CDR1 is MNHEY and CDR2 is SVGAGI.

The rearrangement joins TRBV7-9 to TRBJ2-7, with D perhaps TRBD1 or TRBD2 (5 bases each). Germline CDR1 and CDR2: SEHNR and FQNEAQ (reference sequence). The V and J ends lost 0 bases and 4 bases respectively, with 7 bases between them. This CDR3 region has 13 residues. The DNA of the CDR3 is TGTGCCAGCAGCTTAGCGGGGGTATACGAGCAGTACTTC. The encoded protein is CASSLAGVYEQYF.

A single count supports this clone. This sequence joins TRBV7-9 and TRBJ2-6; TRBD1 might be the D (6 bases). Germline V gene sequence: CDR1 SEHNR, CDR2 FQNEAQ (reference sequence). CDR3 size: 19 residues. V gave up 4 bases and J gave up 0 bases, with 19 bases separating them. The CDR3 DNA is TGTGCCAGCAGCTGGTGGGGCAGGGGTATACCCTCTGGGGCCAACGTCCTGACTTTC. This codes for CASSWWGRGIPSGANVLTF.

The rearrangement joins TRBV5-1 to TRBJ2-3, with TRBD2 matching over 13 bases. Germline CDR1 and CDR2: SGHRS and YFSETQ. The V gene end was trimmed by 4 bases and the J gene end by 11 bases; junction bases not matched to a gene: 13. This CDR3 has 16 amino acids. CDR3 loop: CASSAGLLTSGGMQYF. CDR3 in DNA: TGCGCCAGCAGCGCCGGTCTGTTGACTAGCGGGGGGATGCAGTATTTT.

The chain uses TRBV5-1 and TRBJ1-2; the D is unclear. There are 13 residues in the CDR3. V dropped 4 bases and J dropped 1 base, with 8 bases sitting between them. Germline CDR1 is SGHRS and CDR2 is YFSETQ. The CDR3 reads CASSHPGNYGYTF. CDR3 coding DNA: TGCGCCAGCAGCCATCCCGGTAACTATGGCTACACCTTC.

The V gene is TRBV28, the J gene TRBJ2-2; 8 nucleotides align to TRBD1. Germline-derived CDR1 and CDR2 are MDHEN and SYDVKM. The junction had 4 bases not matched to a gene; V was cut back by 3 bases and J by 4 bases. The CDR3 runs to 15 residues. In DNA form, the CDR3 reads TGTGCCAGCAGTTTCAGACAGGGGTCCACCGGGGAGCTGTTTTTT. Protein sequence: CASSFRQGSTGELFF.

CDR3 sequence: CASSFTGVVNTEAFF. The CDR3 DNA is TGTGCCAGCAGCTTCACAGGGGTCGTGAACACTGAAGCTTTCTTT. The chain recombines TRBV11-2 with TRBJ1-1; 7 bases agree with TRBD1. Germline V gene sequence: CDR1 SGHAT, CDR2 FQNNGV. J gave up 0 bases and V 3 bases, and 4 bases lay outside the gene matches. The CDR3 runs to 15 residues.

V is TRBV6-6 and J is TRBJ2-1, with D perhaps matching TRBD1 or TRBD2 (5 bases each). The CDR3 extends over 16 amino acids. The germline V gene has CDR1 MNHNY and CDR2 SVGAGI (reference sequence). V lost 0 bases and J lost 5, with 14 bases in between. The chain's CDR3 is CASSYSGVGRNNEQFF. The CDR3 DNA follows: TGTGCCAGCAGTTACTCAGGGGTTGGGAGAAACAATGAGCAGTTCTTC.

The CDR3 spells CASSLTETQYF. As DNA, the CDR3 is TGTGCCAGCAGCTTGACGGAGACCCAGTACTTC. The chain couples TRBV7-2 to TRBJ2-5; D is undetermined. The CDR3 consists of 11 residues. From germline, CDR1 is SGHTA and CDR2 FQGNSA. Between the trimmed V and J ends, which lost 3 bases and 5 bases, there was a span of 4 bases.

J is TRBJ1-6 and V is TRBV2, with 7 bases lining up with TRBD1. Germline V lookup: CDR1 SNHLY, CDR2 FYNNEI. V dropped 7 bases and J dropped 8; count of bases not matched to a gene: 11. The CDR3 covers 15 residues. The CDR3 reads CASTVRGGGDSPLHF. The CDR3 region has the DNA TGTGCCAGCACCGTCCGAGGAGGGGGCGATTCACCCCTCCACTTT.